The clone carrying this TCR beta chain has just one count. The sample originates from a study of blood T cell repertoires in COVID-19. Study information: PBMCs, B-cell-depleted T cells, or T cells were the source of the cDNA or gDNA that made up the material.

The trim removed 4 bases at V and 5 bases at J, leaving 13 bases unmatched. Germline CDR1 is MNHEY and CDR2 is SVGEGT. The CDR3 has 17 amino acids. As handled by the study authors: For nucleated cells, counts were estimated from reference gene primer amplification. TCRdb's table, derived via immunoSEQ multiplex PCR, lists solely in-frame clones and lacks some. D and trimming were read from the DNA, whereas the V and J calls and clone size are those reported in that table. The profile covers some 120,000 clones, with about 86% appearing a single time and about 1% taken by the ten largest. V usage is TRBV6-2 or TRBV6-3 and J usage is TRBJ2-1, with TRBD2 matching 8 bases. Material for sequencing was peripheral blood. The sequence came from a woman between 45 and 65 years old with active or convalescent COVID-19. Here the CDR3 DNA reads TGTGCCAGCAGTTGGAGCAGTAGCGGGGTCCCGGACAATGAGCAGTTCTTC. Encoded protein: CASSWSSSGVPDNEQFF.